The 7 T cell receptor beta chains in this list originate from one sample, sequenced in a study of OX40 agonist ivuxolimab in advanced cancers. Data came from immunoSEQ multiplex PCR; TCRdb stores just in-frame clones and leaves some out. The table lists fewer than 65,000 clones, about 89% of them singletons. The sample was CD4+ or CD8+ T cells sorted from blood, taken in a trial of the OX40 agonist ivuxolimab. Receptors originate from an adult with an advanced solid tumor such as melanoma, head and neck, liver or kidney cancer.

The chain carries TRBV2 and TRBJ2-1; D might be TRBD2 (5 bases). Trimming cost V 4 bases and J 5 bases, with 18 bases left between them. The CDR3 has 16 residues. Germline assignment: CDR1 SNHLY and CDR2 FYNNEI. The CDR3 sequence: CASSGTSGPGNNEQFF. The DNA of the CDR3 is TGTGCCAGCAGTGGGACTTCAGGACCGGGGAACAATGAGCAGTTCTTC. Filled out from reference TRBV2 and TRBJ2-1, the complete variable domain reads EPEVTQTPSHQVTQMGQEVILRCVPISNHLYFYWYRQILGQKVEFLVSFYNNEISEKSEIFDDQFSVERPDGSNFTLKIRSTKLEDSAMYFCASSGTSGPGNNEQFFGPGTRLTVL.

This rearrangement joins TRBV27 to TRBJ2-3; TRBD2 matches 10 bases. This CDR3 comprises 15 residues. Per the germline V gene, CDR1 is MNHEY and CDR2 is SMNVEV (reference sequence). V trimming: 5 bases; J trimming: 4 bases; junction bases outside the gene matches: 6. In nucleotides, the CDR3 is TGTGCCAGCAGTAGCGGGGGGGTTTTAGCAGATACGCAGTATTTT. It yields the protein CASSSGGVLADTQYF.

The chain carries TRBV11-2 and TRBJ2-2; no definite D call. CDR3 length: 13 amino acids. V was cut by 1 base and J by 4 bases, with 4 bases left in between. The germline V gene encodes CDR1 SGHAT and CDR2 FQNNGV. In DNA, the CDR3 is TGTGCCAGCAGCTTAGGAACCACCGGGGAGCTGTTTTTT. Protein: CASSLGTTGELFF.

The gene calls are TRBV5-6 and TRBJ2-3; 9 bases match TRBD2. The CDR3 sequence is 16 residues long. V shed 4 bases and J 0 bases; nucleotides not matched to a gene: 6. Germline-derived CDR1 and CDR2 are SGHDT and YYEEEE. The CDR3 coding sequence is TGTGCCAGCAGCCTAGTAGCGGGAGCGAGCACAGATACGCAGTATTTT. It yields the protein CASSLVAGASTDTQYF.

The rearrangement uses TRBV6-5 and TRBJ1-2, with D unclear. The V end lost 0 bases, the J end lost 6 bases, and 17 bases lay between the germline ends. The germline CDR1 and CDR2 sequences are MNHEY and SVGAGI. This CDR3 region has 16 residues. CDR3 sequence (DNA): TGTGCCAGCAGTTACTCGTACAACCAAGATACCCATGGCTACACCTTC. The encoded protein is CASSYSYNQDTHGYTF.

This clone has only one observation. V is TRBV6-1 and J is TRBJ2-5; D is undetermined. The DNA end lines up better with TRBJ2-7; the J call may be wrong. CDR1 is MNHNS, CDR2 SASEGT, per germline. CDR3 length equals 13 residues. The CDR3 DNA sequence: TGTGCCAGCAGCCCTATGCCTACCTACGAGCAGTACTTC. Translation gives CASSPMPTYEQYF.

The chain recombines TRBV19 with TRBJ1-5, with D possibly being TRBD1 (6 bases). Between the trimmed V and J ends, which lost 7 bases and 2 bases, there was a span of 15 bases. The germline V gene has CDR1 LNHDA and CDR2 SQIVND (reference sequence). CDR3 length equals 15 residues. The CDR3 here is CASTNRALGNQPQHF. The CDR3 DNA follows: TGTGCCAGTACTAACAGGGCTTTGGGCAATCAGCCCCAGCATTTT. Combining the CDR3 with reference TRBV19 and TRBJ1-5 gives the whole variable domain DGGITQSPKYLFRKEGQNVTLSCEQNLNHDAMYWYRQDPGQGLRLIYYSQIVNDFQKGDIAEGYSVSREKKESFPLTVTSAQKNPTAFYLCASTNRALGNQPQHFGDGTRLSIL.